A selection of T cell receptor beta chains follows, all from one sample in a study of T cell responses to AZD1222 COVID-19 vaccine. Generated by immunoSEQ multiplex PCR, the TCRdb table keeps only in-frame clones and is missing some. The table lists about 130,000 clones, around four fifths of them singletons. The starting material was peripheral blood, obtained on day 0 of AZD1222 vaccination. These TCRs come from an adult in good health. Both conserved end residues are part of each CDR3. D genes are given only for firm matches. Only part of the rows carry a size: once, few, many, or a class if the clone is expanded.

d_call,j_call,cdr3_length,v_call,clone_size,cdr3_nt,cdr3_aa
NA,TRBJ2-6,17,TRBV29-1,NA,TGCAGCGTTGAAGCTGGCAGCTCGAGCTCTGGGGCCAACGTCCTGACTTTC,CSVEAGSSSSGANVLTF
TRBD1,TRBJ2-7,13,TRBV29-1,NA,TGCAGCGTTGTCCAGGAGGCAGGGGGCAAGCAGTACTTC,CSVVQEAGGKQYF
NA,TRBJ1-2,12,TRBV5-1,NA,TGCGCCAGCAGCTCCCCAGTGAGCGGCTACACCTTC,CASSSPVSGYTF
NA,TRBJ1-6,19,TRBV4-1,NA,TGCGCCACCAGCCAACTGGGGGCCCCGGGAAGCTCCTATAATTCACCCCTCCACTTT,CATSQLGAPGSSYNSPLHF
TRBD1,TRBJ2-2,15,TRBV14,NA,TGTGCCAGCAGGAGGGGACAGCAGAACACCGGGGAGCTGTTTTTT,CASRRGQQNTGELFF
NA,TRBJ1-1,17,TRBV5-1,NA,TGCGCCAGCAGCTTGGTTGGCCTCCAGGGAATTAACACTGAAGCTTTCTTT,CASSLVGLQGINTEAFF
TRBD1,TRBJ2-2,17,TRBV11-2,NA,TGTGCCACCCCATACAAGGGGGCGCGGTCTAGCACCGGGGAGCTGTTTTTT,CATPYKGARSSTGELFF
TRBD2,TRBJ2-3,13,TRBV27,NA,TGTGCCAGCAGTTGGACTAGCAGAGATACGCAGTATTTT,CASSWTSRDTQYF
TRBD1,TRBJ1-2,15,TRBV28,NA,TGTGCCAGCAAAGAGGGACAGGGAGAGGACTATGGCTACACCTTC,CASKEGQGEDYGYTF
NA,TRBJ1-1,15,TRBV30,NA,TGTGCCTGGAGTAAACCGCTGACCGTGCATCCTGAAGCTTTCTTT,CAWSKPLTVHPEAFF
TRBD1,TRBJ1-6,15,TRBV6-5,NA,TGTGCCGGGCAGGGGGCGTCGAGCTATAATTCACCCCTCCACTTT,CAGQGASSYNSPLHF
NA,TRBJ1-5,15,TRBV7-8,NA,TGTGCCAGCAGCTTAGGCGGACAGATCAATCAGCCCCAGCATTTT,CASSLGGQINQPQHF
NA,TRBJ2-5,18,TRBV3-1/TRBV3-2,NA,TGTGCCAGCAGCCAAGAAAGAAGGCGGGACAAGGGGAAAGAGACCCAGTACTTC,CASSQERRRDKGKETQYF
NA,TRBJ1-1,16,TRBV24-1,few,TGTGCCACCAGCGACGGGACCCCTGGGGGGAACACTGAAGCTTTCTTT,CATSDGTPGGNTEAFF
NA,TRBJ1-1,14,TRBV19,NA,TGTGCCAGTACCCCAGATATTGGGAACACTGAAGCTTTCTTT,CASTPDIGNTEAFF
NA,TRBJ1-1,16,TRBV30,NA,TGTGCCTGGAGTGTAAATACGTTAAAGGGGAACACTGAAGCTTTCTTT,CAWSVNTLKGNTEAFF
NA,TRBJ2-7,13,TRBV6-4,NA,TGTGCCAGCAGTTGCGACAGGTTAGAGGAGCAGTACTTC,CASSCDRLEEQYF
NA,TRBJ2-7,13,TRBV3-1/TRBV3-2,NA,TGTGCCAGCAGCGCTACTCTAGGGGGCGAGCAGTACTTC,CASSATLGGEQYF
NA,TRBJ1-3,15,TRBV11-2,once,TGTGCCAGCAGCTTAGATGGGGGGACCGGAAACACCATATATTTT,CASSLDGGTGNTIYF
TRBD1,TRBJ1-2,16,TRBV5-6,NA,TGTGCCAGCAGCTCGACTCAATTAACAGGGGCTGCTGGCTACACCTTC,CASSSTQLTGAAGYTF
NA,TRBJ1-2,13,TRBV19,NA,TGTGCCAGTACCTATAGAGGGTACTATGGCTACACCTTC,CASTYRGYYGYTF
NA,TRBJ1-3,14,TRBV7-9,NA,TGTGCCAGCAGCTTAAGCCCAGGGCCAGGGCCCATATATTTT,CASSLSPGPGPIYF
NA,TRBJ1-3,15,TRBV2,NA,TGTGCCAGCAGTAGTCAGGTCGTTCGGGGAAACACCATATATTTT,CASSSQVVRGNTIYF
TRBD1,TRBJ2-7,15,TRBV6-6,NA,TGTGCCAGCAGTCCCCGACAGGGGGCGGCATACGAGCAGTACTTC,CASSPRQGAAYEQYF
TRBD1,TRBJ2-6,18,TRBV28,NA,TGTGCCAGCAGTCCCCGACAGGGGTTCACCTCTGGGGCCAACGTCCTGACTTTC,CASSPRQGFTSGANVLTF
NA,TRBJ1-1,13,TRBV18,NA,TGTGCCAGCTCACCTGTCGGTAAATCTGAAGCTTTCTTT,CASSPVGKSEAFF
TRBD1,TRBJ2-7,18,TRBV9,NA,TGTGCCAGCAGCACAGGACAGGGTGCTATTCAGGATCTCTACGAGCAGTACTTC,CASSTGQGAIQDLYEQYF
NA,TRBJ1-2,13,TRBV19,NA,TGTGCCAGTAGCGAACAGGGAGGCTATGGCTACACCTTC,CASSEQGGYGYTF
NA,TRBJ1-5,12,TRBV30,NA,TGTGCCTGGAGTCATGCCCCGGGGCCCCAGCATTTT,CAWSHAPGPQHF
NA,TRBJ1-6,16,TRBV4-1,NA,TGCGCCAGCAGCCGGGCGGAGGAGAACTATAATTCACCCCTCCACTTT,CASSRAEENYNSPLHF
NA,TRBJ1-3,13,TRBV30,NA,TGTGCCTGGACCGAAATTCTTGGAAACACCATATATTTT,CAWTEILGNTIYF
TRBD2,TRBJ2-3,15,TRBV7-9,NA,TGTGCCAGCAGCTTAGCCGCGGGGGGGATGGATACGCAGTATTTT,CASSLAAGGMDTQYF
TRBD1,TRBJ1-1,16,TRBV18,NA,TGTGCCAGCTCACCAATCTTAGGGGGCGCGAACACTGAAGCTTTCTTT,CASSPILGGANTEAFF
NA,TRBJ2-2,15,TRBV7-8,NA,TGTGCCAGCAGCCCCGGACAGTTTTTCCCCGGGGAGCTGTTTTTT,CASSPGQFFPGELFF
NA,TRBJ2-2,12,TRBV7-9,NA,TGTGCCAGCAGCCGGCTATTGGGGGAGCTGTTTTTT,CASSRLLGELFF
NA,TRBJ1-3,15,TRBV11-2,NA,TGTGCCAGCGAGCCGGGACATAGCTCTGGAAACACCATATATTTT,CASEPGHSSGNTIYF
TRBD1,TRBJ2-7,14,TRBV19,NA,TGTGCCAGTAGTGGGACAGGGCGAAGCTACGAGCAGTACTTC,CASSGTGRSYEQYF
NA,TRBJ2-1,11,TRBV29-1,NA,TGCAGCGGAGGCGAACGAAATGAGCAGTTCTTC,CSGGERNEQFF
TRBD1,TRBJ2-1,14,TRBV6-5,once,TGTGCCAGCAGGTCCGGGACAGCCTACAATGAGCAGTTCTTC,CASRSGTAYNEQFF
NA,TRBJ1-5,16,TRBV19,NA,TGTGCCAGCCTTACAACGGGGGTAGGTAGCAATCAGCCCCAGCATTTT,CASLTTGVGSNQPQHF
NA,TRBJ1-5,16,TRBV28,NA,TGTGCCAGCAGTCCCCCAGGGGCTGGACGCAATCAGCCCCAGCATTTT,CASSPPGAGRNQPQHF
NA,TRBJ2-1,17,TRBV2,NA,TGTGCCAGCAGTGGCAGACAGCTACCCCTACCCTACAATGAGCAGTTCTTC,CASSGRQLPLPYNEQFF
NA,TRBJ1-1,14,TRBV19,once,TGTGCCAGTAACCCCGGGCGGGGGTACACTGAAGCTTTCTTT,CASNPGRGYTEAFF
NA,TRBJ1-1,14,TRBV14,NA,TGTGCCAGCAGCCAAGTAACGAGGCGGACTGAAGCTTTCTTT,CASSQVTRRTEAFF
NA,TRBJ1-6,16,TRBV7-2,NA,TGTGCCAGCAGCATAGTTGGTGCGGCGGGCGGGTCACCCCTCCACTTT,CASSIVGAAGGSPLHF
NA,TRBJ1-1,15,TRBV5-1,NA,TGCGCCAGCAGCTTGACTGGGAATGGGGGTACTGAAGCTTTCTTT,CASSLTGNGGTEAFF
NA,TRBJ2-5,12,TRBV21-1,NA,TGTGCCAGCAGCAGGTATAAAGAGACCCAGTACTTC,CASSRYKETQYF
NA,TRBJ2-1,18,TRBV19,once,TGTGCCAGTAGTATTTCCAGGGCTCCCTTTGGGACCTACAATGAGCAGTTCTTC,CASSISRAPFGTYNEQFF
NA,TRBJ1-1,13,TRBV6-5,NA,TGTGCCAGCAGTTACGGGTTAGGGGGTGAAGCTTTCTTT,CASSYGLGGEAFF
NA,TRBJ1-1,17,TRBV14,NA,TGTGCCAGCAGCCAAGGCTGGCAGAAATATCCTAACACTGAAGCTTTCTTT,CASSQGWQKYPNTEAFF
NA,TRBJ1-1,12,TRBV18,NA,TGTGCCAGCTCATTCGGGAACACTGAAGCTTTCTTT,CASSFGNTEAFF
TRBD2,TRBJ2-3,16,TRBV6-4,few,TGTGCCAGCAGTGACTCGACTAGCGGGGGGGCAGATACGCAGTATTTT,CASSDSTSGGADTQYF
NA,TRBJ1-2,12,TRBV5-1,few,TGCGCCAGCTCAGGAGGGATTCCTGGCTACACCTTC,CASSGGIPGYTF
NA,TRBJ2-7,13,TRBV6-5,NA,TGTGCCAGCAGTTCGACCACCAGGGGTAAGGGGTACTTC,CASSSTTRGKGYF
NA,TRBJ1-2,15,TRBV5-5,NA,TGTGCCAGCAGCCAAACCGGGCAGAACCACTATGGCTACACCTTC,CASSQTGQNHYGYTF
TRBD1,TRBJ2-3,16,TRBV19,NA,TGTGCCAGTAGTGCCAACAGGGGCCCTAGCACAGATACGCAGTATTTT,CASSANRGPSTDTQYF
NA,TRBJ2-7,15,TRBV9,NA,TGTGCCAGCAGCAGGAGGGGGACGGAGTCCTACGAGCAGTACTTC,CASSRRGTESYEQYF